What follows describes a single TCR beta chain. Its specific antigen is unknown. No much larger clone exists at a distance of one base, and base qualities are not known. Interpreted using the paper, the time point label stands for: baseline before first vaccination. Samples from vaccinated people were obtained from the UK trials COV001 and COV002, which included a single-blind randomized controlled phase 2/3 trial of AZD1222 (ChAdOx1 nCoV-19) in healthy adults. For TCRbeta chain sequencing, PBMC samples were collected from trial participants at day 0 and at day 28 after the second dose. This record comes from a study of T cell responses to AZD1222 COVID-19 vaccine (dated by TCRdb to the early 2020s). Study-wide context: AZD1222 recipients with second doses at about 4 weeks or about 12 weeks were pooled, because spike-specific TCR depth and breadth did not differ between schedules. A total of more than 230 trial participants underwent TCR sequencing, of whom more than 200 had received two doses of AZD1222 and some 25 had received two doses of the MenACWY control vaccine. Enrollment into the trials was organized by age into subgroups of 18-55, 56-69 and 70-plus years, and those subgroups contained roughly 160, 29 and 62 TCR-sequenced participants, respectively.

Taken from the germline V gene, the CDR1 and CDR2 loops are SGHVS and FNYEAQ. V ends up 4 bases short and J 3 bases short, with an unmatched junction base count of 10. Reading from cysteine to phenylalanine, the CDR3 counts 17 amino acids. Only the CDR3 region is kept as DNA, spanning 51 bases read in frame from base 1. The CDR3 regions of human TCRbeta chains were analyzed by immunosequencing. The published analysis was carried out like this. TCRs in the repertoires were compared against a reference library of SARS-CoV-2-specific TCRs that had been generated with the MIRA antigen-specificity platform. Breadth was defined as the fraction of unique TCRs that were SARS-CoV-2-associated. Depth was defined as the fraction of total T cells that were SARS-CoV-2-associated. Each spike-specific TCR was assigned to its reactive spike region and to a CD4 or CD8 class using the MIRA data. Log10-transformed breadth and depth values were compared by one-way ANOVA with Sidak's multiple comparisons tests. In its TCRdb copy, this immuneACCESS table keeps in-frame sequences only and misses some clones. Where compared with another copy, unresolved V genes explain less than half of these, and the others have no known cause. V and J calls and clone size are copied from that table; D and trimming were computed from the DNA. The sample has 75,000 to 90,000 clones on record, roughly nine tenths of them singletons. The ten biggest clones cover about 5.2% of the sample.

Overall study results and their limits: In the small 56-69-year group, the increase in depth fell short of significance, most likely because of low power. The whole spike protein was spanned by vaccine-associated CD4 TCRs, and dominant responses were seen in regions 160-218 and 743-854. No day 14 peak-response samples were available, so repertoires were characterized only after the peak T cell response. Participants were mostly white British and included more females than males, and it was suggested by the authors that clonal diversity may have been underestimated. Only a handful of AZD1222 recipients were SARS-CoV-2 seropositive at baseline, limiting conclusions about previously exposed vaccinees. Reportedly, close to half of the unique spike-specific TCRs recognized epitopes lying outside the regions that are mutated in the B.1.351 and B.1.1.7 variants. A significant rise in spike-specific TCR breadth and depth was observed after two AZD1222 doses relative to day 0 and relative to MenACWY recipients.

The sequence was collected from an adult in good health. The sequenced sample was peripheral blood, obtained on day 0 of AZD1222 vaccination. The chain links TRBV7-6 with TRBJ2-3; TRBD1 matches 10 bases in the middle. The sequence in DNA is TGTGCCAGCAGCTCCTTCCCGACAGGGGGCGCGACAGATACGCAGTATTTT. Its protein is CASSSFPTGGATDTQYF.